A single sample gave rise to the 20 T cell receptor beta chains below, sequenced in a study of chemoradiotherapy in HPV16-positive cancers. The data were produced by immunoSEQ multiplex PCR, yet TCRdb's version contains in-frame clones alone and is incomplete. The sample has around 11,000 clones; roughly 70% are singletons. This material was collected from a patient who underwent chemoradiotherapy. These receptors all stem from a human donor with HPV-associated anogenital cancer.

The CDR3 sequence is CASSSYSAGLDTQYF. CDR3 in DNA: TGCGCCAGCAGCTCCTATTCAGCGGGGTTAGATACGCAGTATTTT. The chain employs TRBV5-1 and TRBJ2-3; TRBD2 agrees at 7 bases. The V segment lost 3 bases and the J segment 5 bases; nucleotides outside the gene matches: 9. Germline CDR1 is SGHRS and CDR2 is YFSETQ. The CDR3 is 15 residues long.

Only a few counts were recorded for this clone. V is TRBV29-1 and J is TRBJ1-1, with D unresolved. Per germline, CDR1 SQVTM and CDR2 ANQGSEA. The germline V and J ends were trimmed by 3 bases and 2 bases, with 16 bases remaining between them. The CDR3 loop spans 15 amino acids. The CDR3 loop reads CSVEGSGSINTEAFF. CDR3 DNA sequence: TGCAGCGTTGAGGGCAGCGGGTCGATTAACACTGAAGCTTTCTTT. The full variable domain, rest sourced from reference TRBV29-1 and TRBJ1-1, is SAVISQKPSRDICQRGTSLTIQCQVDSQVTMMFWYRQQPGQSLTLIATANQGSEATYESGFVIDKFPISRPNLTFSTLTVSNMSPEDSSIYLCSVEGSGSINTEAFFGQGTRLTVV.

The rearrangement joins TRBV5-5 to TRBJ1-5; 9 bases match TRBD1. The CDR3 has 15 amino acids. Looked up from germline, CDR1 is SGHKS and CDR2 is YYEKEE (reference sequence). V shed 5 bases and J 6 bases; nucleotides not matched to a gene: 9. CDR3 DNA sequence: TGTGCCAGCAGATACGAACAGGGGGCAGGTCAGCCCCAGCATTTT. Its protein product is CASRYEQGAGQPQHF.

J is TRBJ1-1 and V is TRBV29-1; tentatively, D is TRBD1 (6 bases). V was pared by 6 bases and J by 2 bases, with 13 bases between. Germline V lookup: CDR1 SQVTM, CDR2 ANQGSEA. The CDR3 consists of 13 residues. The CDR3 loop is CSVRGRGNTEAFF. The DNA for the CDR3 is TGCAGCGTCAGGGGCAGGGGCAACACTGAAGCTTTCTTT.

The chain links TRBV30 to TRBJ2-3, with TRBD2 identical over 8 bases. Losses at the gene ends were 1 base for V and 8 bases for J; bases not matched to a gene: 5. Germline V gene data show CDR1 as GTSNPN and CDR2 as SVGIG (reference sequence). CDR3 length equals 13 residues. The CDR3 DNA reads TGTGCCTGGAGTGGCGGGGGGCGAGGTACGCAGTATTTT. It translates to CAWSGGGRGTQYF.

The chain links TRBV19 to TRBJ1-5, with D unclear. Trimming cost V 3 bases and J 6 bases, with 6 bases left between them. The CDR3 is 12 residues long. Germline V gives CDR1 LNHDA, CDR2 SQIVND (reference sequence). The CDR3: CASSMWGQPQHF. In DNA, the CDR3 is TGTGCCAGTAGTATGTGGGGTCAGCCCCAGCATTTT.

The rearrangement uses TRBV7-2 and TRBJ1-1, with unresolved D. The V end lost 5 bases, the J end lost 2 bases, and 12 bases lay between the germline ends. There are 14 residues in the CDR3. CDR1 and CDR2 (germline): SGHTA, FQGNSA. The CDR3 nucleotides are TGTGCCAGCAGCCAAACCGCAGTAAACACTGAAGCTTTCTTT. As protein: CASSQTAVNTEAFF.

The chain links TRBV11-2 to TRBJ2-3, with TRBD1 matching 9 bases. The CDR3 is made up of 14 amino acids. Germline-derived CDR1 and CDR2 are SGHAT and FQNNGV. Trimming removed 5 bases from V and 1 base from J; junction bases left unmatched: 1. The CDR3 sequence: CASSRDRGTDTQYF. The CDR3, as DNA: TGTGCCAGCAGCCGGGACAGGGGCACAGATACGCAGTATTTT.

This clone was counted between two and nine times. The rearrangement links TRBV4-3 to TRBJ1-5; D is undetermined. Trimming pared 1 base from V and 1 base from J, leaving 8 bases between. Germline V gene sequence: CDR1 LGHNA, CDR2 YSLEER. The CDR3 length is 15 residues. CDR3 nucleotide sequence: TGCGCCAGCAGCCAAGTTGGCGGGAGCAATCAGCCCCAGCATTTT. The encoded protein is CASSQVGGSNQPQHF.

The rearrangement links TRBV5-6 to TRBJ1-5; tentative D call: TRBD1 (5 bases). This CDR3 is 17 amino acids long. Per germline, CDR1 SGHDT and CDR2 YYEEEE. V was shortened by 4 bases and J by 7 bases, with 24 bases between the two germline ends. CDR3 nucleotide sequence: TGTGCCAGCAGCAGAGCACGCGGCGGTGGAGGGGCACAGCCCCAGCATTTT. Translated, it gives CASSRARGGGGAQPQHF.

The rearrangement joins TRBV27 to TRBJ2-7; D not certain. The CDR3 is 15 residues long. Trimming pared 1 base from V and 2 bases from J, leaving 12 bases between. In germline, CDR1 is MNHEY, CDR2 SMNVEV (reference sequence). The CDR3 bases are TGTGCCAGCAGTTTATGGCCCGGTCGGACCTACGAGCAGTACTTC. This sequence encodes CASSLWPGRTYEQYF.

The chain joins TRBV4-3 to TRBJ2-1, with D possibly TRBD2 on 6 matching bases. Germline CDR1 reads LGHNA; CDR2 reads YSLEER. The germline V and J ends were trimmed by 1 base and 7 bases, with 20 bases remaining between them. The CDR3 sequence is 17 residues long. The CDR3 DNA reads TGCGCCAGCAGCCAAGGGACGGGAGTTATCTCATGGAATGAGCAGTTCTTC. It translates to CASSQGTGVISWNEQFF.

This clone was seen just once. The V call is TRBV4-3, the J call TRBJ2-6; D is undetermined. The CDR3 is 17 residues long. The germline V gene encodes CDR1 LGHNA and CDR2 YSLEER. V was cut by 6 bases and J by 0 bases, with 15 bases left in between. The CDR3 sequence: CASSGWTTSSGANVLTF. DNA for the CDR3: TGCGCCAGCAGTGGTTGGACGACATCCTCTGGGGCCAACGTCCTGACTTTC.

The V and J genes are TRBV5-1 and TRBJ1-5; a possible D gene is TRBD1 (5 bases). V was cut by 3 bases and J by 0 bases, with 19 bases left in between. CDR3 length equals 18 residues. Per germline, CDR1 SGHRS and CDR2 YFSETQ. DNA of the CDR3: TGCGCCAGCAGCTGGGCTTTGACAGTGGATTATAGCAATCAGCCCCAGCATTTT. Encoded protein: CASSWALTVDYSNQPQHF.

V usage is TRBV14 and J usage is TRBJ2-5, with D perhaps TRBD1 (6 bases). The CDR3 extends over 13 amino acids. Trimming stripped 0 bases from V and 7 bases from J, with 9 bases between. Germline-derived CDR1 and CDR2 are SGHDN and FVKESK. CDR3: CASSQEGAGTQYF. The CDR3 DNA reads TGTGCCAGCAGCCAAGAGGGGGCCGGGACCCAGTACTTC.

The count of this clone is one. The chain carries TRBV4-1 and TRBJ1-4, with a weak D call TRBD1 (5 bases). Between the trimmed V and J ends, which lost 0 bases and 1 base, there was a span of 6 bases. CDR1 and CDR2 from the germline V gene are MGHRA and YSYEKL. The CDR3 covers 15 residues. CDR3 sequence reads: CASSQDGGTNEKLFF. The CDR3 coding sequence is TGCGCCAGCAGCCAAGATGGGGGAACTAATGAAAAACTGTTTTTT.

This rearrangement joins TRBV2 to TRBJ2-4; TRBD1 is a possible D gene (5 bases). Germline lookup yields CDR1 SNHLY and CDR2 FYNNEI. There are 13 residues in the CDR3. Trimming pared 6 bases from V and 5 bases from J, leaving 11 bases between. The CDR3 reads CASRGRVENIQYF. As DNA, the CDR3 is TGTGCCAGCAGGGGCAGGGTGGAAAACATTCAGTACTTC.

The rearrangement links TRBV9 to TRBJ1-2; maybe TRBD1 (6 bases). Trimming left V 0 bases short and J 6 bases short, with 18 bases between. CDR3 length: 16 residues. Germline V gene sequence: CDR1 SGDLS, CDR2 YYNGEE. For the CDR3, the DNA is TGTGCCAGCAGCGTAGAGGGGGGCCCCACCGGGGATGGCTACACCTTC. As protein: CASSVEGGPTGDGYTF.

This clone was counted a few times. The V and J genes are TRBV19 and TRBJ1-1; D gene uncertain. The CDR3 is made up of 14 amino acids. Germline-derived CDR1 and CDR2 are LNHDA and SQIVND (reference sequence). With 7 bases removed from V and 3 bases from J, the gap between germline ends came to 15 bases. CDR3 sequence (DNA): TGTGCCAGTAATCGGCCTCCCGCGGACACTGAAGCTTTCTTT. It encodes CASNRPPADTEAFF.

The sample holds a few counts of this clone. The rearrangement uses TRBV7-9 and TRBJ2-5, with D possibly matching TRBD2 (6 bases). Germline lookup yields CDR1 SEHNR and CDR2 FQNEAQ (reference sequence). V lost 5 bases and J 1 base, leaving 8 bases between the germline ends. The CDR3 extends over 13 amino acids. The CDR3 is CASSPGLQETQYF. Written as DNA, the CDR3 is TGTGCCAGCAGCCCGGGACTCCAAGAGACCCAGTACTTC.